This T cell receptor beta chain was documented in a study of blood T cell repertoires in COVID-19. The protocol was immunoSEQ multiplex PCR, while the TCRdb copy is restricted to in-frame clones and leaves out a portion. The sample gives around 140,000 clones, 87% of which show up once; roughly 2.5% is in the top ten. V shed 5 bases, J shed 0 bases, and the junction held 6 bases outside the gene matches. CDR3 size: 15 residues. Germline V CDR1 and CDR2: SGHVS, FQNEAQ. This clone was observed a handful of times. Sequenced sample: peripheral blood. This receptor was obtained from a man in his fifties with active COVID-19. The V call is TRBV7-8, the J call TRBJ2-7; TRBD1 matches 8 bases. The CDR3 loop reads CASSLTGTGSYEQYF. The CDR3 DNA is TGTGCCAGCAGCCTTACCGGGACAGGCTCCTACGAGCAGTACTTC.